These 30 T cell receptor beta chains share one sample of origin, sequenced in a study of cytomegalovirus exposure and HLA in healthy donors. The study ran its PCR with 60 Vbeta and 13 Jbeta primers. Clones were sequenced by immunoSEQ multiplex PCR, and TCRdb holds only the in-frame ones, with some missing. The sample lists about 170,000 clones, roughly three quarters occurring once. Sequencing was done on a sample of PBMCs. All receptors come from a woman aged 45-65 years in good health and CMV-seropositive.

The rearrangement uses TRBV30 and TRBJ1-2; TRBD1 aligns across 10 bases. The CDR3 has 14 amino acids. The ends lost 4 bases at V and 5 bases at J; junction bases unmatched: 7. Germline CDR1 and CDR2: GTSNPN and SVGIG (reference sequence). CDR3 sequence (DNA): TGTGCCTGGACCCGGGACAGGGGTCGTTATGGCTACACCTTC. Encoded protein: CAWTRDRGRYGYTF.

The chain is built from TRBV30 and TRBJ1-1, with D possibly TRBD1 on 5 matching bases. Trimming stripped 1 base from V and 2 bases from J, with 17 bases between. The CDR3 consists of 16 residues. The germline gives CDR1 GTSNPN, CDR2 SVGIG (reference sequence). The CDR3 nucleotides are TGTGCCTGGAGTGCCCTCACAGGCATAAAAAACACTGAAGCTTTCTTT. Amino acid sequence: CAWSALTGIKNTEAFF. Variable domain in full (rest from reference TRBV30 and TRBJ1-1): SQTIHQWPATLVQPVGSPLSLECTVEGTSNPNLYWYRQAAGRGLQLLFYSVGIGQISSEVPQNLSASRPQDRQFILSSKKLLLSDSGFYLCAWSALTGIKNTEAFFGQGTRLTVV.

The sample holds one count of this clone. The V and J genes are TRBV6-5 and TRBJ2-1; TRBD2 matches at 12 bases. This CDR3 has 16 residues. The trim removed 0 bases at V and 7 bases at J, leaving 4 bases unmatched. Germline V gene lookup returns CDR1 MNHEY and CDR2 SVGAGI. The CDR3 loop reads CASSYSRTSGVNEQFF. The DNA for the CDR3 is TGTGCCAGCAGTTACTCAAGGACTAGCGGGGTAAATGAGCAGTTCTTC.

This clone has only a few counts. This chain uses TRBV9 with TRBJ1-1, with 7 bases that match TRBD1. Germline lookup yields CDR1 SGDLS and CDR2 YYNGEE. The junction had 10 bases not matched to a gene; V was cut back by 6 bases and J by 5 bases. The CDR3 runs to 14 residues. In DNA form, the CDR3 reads TGTGCCAGCACCACCACAGGGGTAGGAACTGAAGCTTTCTTT. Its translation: CASTTTGVGTEAFF.

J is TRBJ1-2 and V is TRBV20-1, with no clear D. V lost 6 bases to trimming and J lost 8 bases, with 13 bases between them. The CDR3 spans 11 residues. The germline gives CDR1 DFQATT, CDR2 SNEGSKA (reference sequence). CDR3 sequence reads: CSAHSVGGYTF. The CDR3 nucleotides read TGCAGTGCCCATAGCGTTGGGGGCTACACCTTC.

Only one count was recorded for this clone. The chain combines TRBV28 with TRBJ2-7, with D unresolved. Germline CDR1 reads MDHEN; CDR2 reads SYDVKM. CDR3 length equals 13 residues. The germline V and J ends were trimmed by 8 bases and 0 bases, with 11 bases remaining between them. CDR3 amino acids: CASFSRSSYEQYF. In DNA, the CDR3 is TGTGCCAGCTTTTCGAGGAGCTCCTACGAGCAGTACTTC.

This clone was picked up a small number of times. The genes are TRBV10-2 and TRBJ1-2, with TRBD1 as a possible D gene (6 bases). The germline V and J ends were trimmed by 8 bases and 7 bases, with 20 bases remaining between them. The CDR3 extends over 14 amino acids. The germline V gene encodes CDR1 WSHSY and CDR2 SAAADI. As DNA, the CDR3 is TGCGCCAGCTTCGATGGACAGTTTTATAGTGGCTACACCTTC. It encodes CASFDGQFYSGYTF.

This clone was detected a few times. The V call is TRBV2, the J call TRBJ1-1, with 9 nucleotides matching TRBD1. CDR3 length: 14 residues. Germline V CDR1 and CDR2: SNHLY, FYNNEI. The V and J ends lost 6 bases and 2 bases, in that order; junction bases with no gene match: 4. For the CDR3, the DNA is TGTGCCAGCAGGTTGGACAGGGGAAACACTGAAGCTTTCTTT. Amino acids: CASRLDRGNTEAFF.

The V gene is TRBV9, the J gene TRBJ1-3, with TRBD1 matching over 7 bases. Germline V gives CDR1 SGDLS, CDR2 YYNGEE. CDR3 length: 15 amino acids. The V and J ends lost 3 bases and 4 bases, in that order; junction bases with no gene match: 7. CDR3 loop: CASSDQQGSGNTIYF. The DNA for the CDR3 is TGTGCCAGCAGCGATCAACAGGGGTCCGGAAACACCATATATTTT.

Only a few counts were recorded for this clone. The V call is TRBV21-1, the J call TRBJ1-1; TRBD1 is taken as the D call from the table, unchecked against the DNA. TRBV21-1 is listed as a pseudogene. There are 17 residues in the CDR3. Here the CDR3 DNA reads TGTGCCAGCAGCCGTAACCGGGACAGGGGGCGAAGGTCTGAAGCTTTCTTT. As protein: CASSRNRDRGRRSEAFF.

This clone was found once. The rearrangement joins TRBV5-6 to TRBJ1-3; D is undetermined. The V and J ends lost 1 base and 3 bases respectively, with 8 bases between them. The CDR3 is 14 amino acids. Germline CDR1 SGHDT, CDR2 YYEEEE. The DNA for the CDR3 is TGTGCCAGCAGCTTGACCAACGGTGGAAACACCATATATTTT. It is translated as CASSLTNGGNTIYF.

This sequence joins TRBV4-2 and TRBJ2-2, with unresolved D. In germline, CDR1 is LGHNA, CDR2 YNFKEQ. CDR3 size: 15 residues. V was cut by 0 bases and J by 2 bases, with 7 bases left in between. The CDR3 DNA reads TGTGCCAGCAGCCAAGAGCAAACAAACACCGGGGAGCTGTTTTTT. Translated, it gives CASSQEQTNTGELFF.

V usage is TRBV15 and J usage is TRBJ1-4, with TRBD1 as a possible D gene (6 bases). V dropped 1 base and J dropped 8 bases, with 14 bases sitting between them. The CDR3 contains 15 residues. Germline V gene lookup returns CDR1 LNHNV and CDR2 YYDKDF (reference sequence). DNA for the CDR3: TGTGCCACCAGCAGAGTTCGGGGGGCAAGGGAAAAACTGTTTTTT. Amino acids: CATSRVRGAREKLFF.

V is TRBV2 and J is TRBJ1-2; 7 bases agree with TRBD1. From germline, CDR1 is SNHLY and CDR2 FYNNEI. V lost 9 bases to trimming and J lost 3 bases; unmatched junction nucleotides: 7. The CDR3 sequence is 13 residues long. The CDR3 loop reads CARTTDRDYGYTF. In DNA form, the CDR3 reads TGTGCCAGGACGACCGACAGGGACTATGGCTACACCTTC.

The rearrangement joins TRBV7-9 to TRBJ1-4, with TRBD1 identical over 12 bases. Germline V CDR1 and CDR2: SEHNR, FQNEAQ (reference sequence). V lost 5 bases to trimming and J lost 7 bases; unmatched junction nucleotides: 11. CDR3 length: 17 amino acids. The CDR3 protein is CASSTGTGGARGEKLFF. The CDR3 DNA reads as TGTGCCAGCAGCACCGGGACAGGGGGCGCGAGAGGTGAAAAACTGTTTTTT.

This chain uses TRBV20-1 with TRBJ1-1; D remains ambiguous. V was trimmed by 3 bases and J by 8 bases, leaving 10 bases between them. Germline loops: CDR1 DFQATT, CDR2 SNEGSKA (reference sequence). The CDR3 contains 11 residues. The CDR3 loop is CSASPGKEAFF. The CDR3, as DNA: TGCAGTGCTAGTCCGGGGAAAGAAGCTTTCTTT.

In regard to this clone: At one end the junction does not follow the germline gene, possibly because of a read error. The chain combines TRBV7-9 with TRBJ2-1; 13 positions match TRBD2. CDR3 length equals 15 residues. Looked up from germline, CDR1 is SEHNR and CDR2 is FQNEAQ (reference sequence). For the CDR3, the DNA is TGTTCCAGCAGCCGCGGGACTAGCGGGGTCAATGAGCAGTTCTTC. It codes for CSSSRGTSGVNEQFF.

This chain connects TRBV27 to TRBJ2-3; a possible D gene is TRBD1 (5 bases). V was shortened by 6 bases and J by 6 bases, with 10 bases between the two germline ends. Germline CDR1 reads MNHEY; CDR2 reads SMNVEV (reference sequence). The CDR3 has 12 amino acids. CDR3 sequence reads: CASSRVGDTQYF. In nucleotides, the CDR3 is TGTGCCAGCAGCAGGGTGGGGGATACGCAGTATTTT.

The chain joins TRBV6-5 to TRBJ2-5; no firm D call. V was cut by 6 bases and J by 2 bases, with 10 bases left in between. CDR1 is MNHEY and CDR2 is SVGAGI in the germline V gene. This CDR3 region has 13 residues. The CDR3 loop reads CASSLTRQETQYF. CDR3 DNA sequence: TGTGCCAGCAGCTTGACAAGACAAGAGACCCAGTACTTC.

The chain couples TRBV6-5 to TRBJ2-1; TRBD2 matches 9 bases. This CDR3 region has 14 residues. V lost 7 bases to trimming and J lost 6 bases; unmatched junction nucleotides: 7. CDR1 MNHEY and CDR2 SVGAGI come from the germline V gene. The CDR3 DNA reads TGTGCCAGCAACCGGAATAGCGGGGGCAATGAGCAGTTCTTC. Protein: CASNRNSGGNEQFF.

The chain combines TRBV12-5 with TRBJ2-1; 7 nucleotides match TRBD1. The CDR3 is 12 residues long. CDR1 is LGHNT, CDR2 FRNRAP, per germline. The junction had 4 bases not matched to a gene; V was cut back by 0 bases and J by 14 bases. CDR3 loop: CASGLVQGTEFF. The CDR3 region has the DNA TGTGCTAGTGGTTTGGTACAGGGGACGGAGTTCTTC.

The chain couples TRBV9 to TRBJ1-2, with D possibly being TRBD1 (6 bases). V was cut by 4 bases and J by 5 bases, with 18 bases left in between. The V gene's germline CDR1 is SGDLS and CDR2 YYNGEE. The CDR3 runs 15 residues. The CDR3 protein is CASSPTPDRRYGYTF. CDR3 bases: TGTGCCAGCAGCCCTACCCCCGACAGGAGGTATGGCTACACCTTC.

The CDR3 protein is CASSERRQETQYF. CDR3 nucleotide sequence: TGTGCCAGCAGTGAACGGAGGCAAGAGACCCAGTACTTC. The chain uses TRBV2 and TRBJ2-5, with D possibly being TRBD2 (5 bases). The CDR3 sequence is 13 residues long. Germline V gene data show CDR1 as SNHLY and CDR2 as FYNNEI. The germline V and J ends were trimmed by 2 bases and 2 bases, with 6 bases remaining between them. The full variable domain, its missing parts supplied by reference TRBV2 and TRBJ2-5, is EPEVTQTPSHQVTQMGQEVILRCVPISNHLYFYWYRQILGQKVEFLVSFYNNEISEKSEIFDDQFSVERPDGSNFTLKIRSTKLEDSAMYFCASSERRQETQYFGPGTRLLVL.

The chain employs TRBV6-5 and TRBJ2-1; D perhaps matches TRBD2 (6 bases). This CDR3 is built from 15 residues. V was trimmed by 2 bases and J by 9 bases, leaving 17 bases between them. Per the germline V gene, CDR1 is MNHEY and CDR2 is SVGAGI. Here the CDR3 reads CASSYARLVGSEQFF. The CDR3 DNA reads TGTGCCAGCAGTTACGCGAGACTAGTCGGATCTGAGCAGTTCTTC.

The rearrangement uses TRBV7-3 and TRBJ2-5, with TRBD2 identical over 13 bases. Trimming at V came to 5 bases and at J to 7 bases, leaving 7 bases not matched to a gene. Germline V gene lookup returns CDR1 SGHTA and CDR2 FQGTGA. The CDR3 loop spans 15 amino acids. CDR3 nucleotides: TGTGCCAGCAGCGAAACTAGCGGGGGGGTCGGGACCCAGTACTTC. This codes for CASSETSGGVGTQYF.

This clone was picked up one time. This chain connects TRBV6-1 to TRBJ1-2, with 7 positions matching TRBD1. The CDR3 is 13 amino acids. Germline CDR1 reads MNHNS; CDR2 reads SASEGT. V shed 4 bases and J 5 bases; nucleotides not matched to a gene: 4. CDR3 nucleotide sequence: TGTGCCAGCAGTGTCCAGGGGGAATATGGCTACACCTTC. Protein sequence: CASSVQGEYGYTF.

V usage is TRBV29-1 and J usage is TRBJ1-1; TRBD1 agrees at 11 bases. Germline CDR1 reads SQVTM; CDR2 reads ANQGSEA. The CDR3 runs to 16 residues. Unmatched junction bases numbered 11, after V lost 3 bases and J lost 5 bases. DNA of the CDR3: TGCAGCGTTGATTGGGACAGGGGGGGGGTTAGGACTGAAGCTTTCTTT. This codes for CSVDWDRGGVRTEAFF. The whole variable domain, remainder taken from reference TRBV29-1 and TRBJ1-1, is SAVISQKPSRDICQRGTSLTIQCQVDSQVTMMFWYRQQPGQSLTLIATANQGSEATYESGFVIDKFPISRPNLTFSTLTVSNMSPEDSSIYLCSVDWDRGGVRTEAFFGQGTRLTVV.

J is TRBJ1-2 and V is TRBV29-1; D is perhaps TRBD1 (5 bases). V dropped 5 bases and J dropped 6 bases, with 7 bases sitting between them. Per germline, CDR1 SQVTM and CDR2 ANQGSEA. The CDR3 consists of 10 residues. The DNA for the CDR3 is TGCAGCGTTACGGGGGATGGCTACACCTTC. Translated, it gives CSVTGDGYTF.

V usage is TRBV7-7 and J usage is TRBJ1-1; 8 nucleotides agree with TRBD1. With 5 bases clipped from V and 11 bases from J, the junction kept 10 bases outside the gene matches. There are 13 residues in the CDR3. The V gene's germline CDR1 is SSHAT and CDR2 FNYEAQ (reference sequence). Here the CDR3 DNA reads TGTGCCAGCAGCATTAGCCCGGGACAGGAGGCTTTCTTT. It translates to CASSISPGQEAFF.

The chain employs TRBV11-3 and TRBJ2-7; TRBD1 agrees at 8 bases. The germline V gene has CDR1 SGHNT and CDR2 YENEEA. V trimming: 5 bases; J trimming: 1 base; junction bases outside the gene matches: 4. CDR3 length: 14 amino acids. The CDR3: CASSPGQGSYEQYF. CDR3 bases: TGTGCCAGCAGCCCCGGACAGGGATCCTACGAGCAGTACTTC.